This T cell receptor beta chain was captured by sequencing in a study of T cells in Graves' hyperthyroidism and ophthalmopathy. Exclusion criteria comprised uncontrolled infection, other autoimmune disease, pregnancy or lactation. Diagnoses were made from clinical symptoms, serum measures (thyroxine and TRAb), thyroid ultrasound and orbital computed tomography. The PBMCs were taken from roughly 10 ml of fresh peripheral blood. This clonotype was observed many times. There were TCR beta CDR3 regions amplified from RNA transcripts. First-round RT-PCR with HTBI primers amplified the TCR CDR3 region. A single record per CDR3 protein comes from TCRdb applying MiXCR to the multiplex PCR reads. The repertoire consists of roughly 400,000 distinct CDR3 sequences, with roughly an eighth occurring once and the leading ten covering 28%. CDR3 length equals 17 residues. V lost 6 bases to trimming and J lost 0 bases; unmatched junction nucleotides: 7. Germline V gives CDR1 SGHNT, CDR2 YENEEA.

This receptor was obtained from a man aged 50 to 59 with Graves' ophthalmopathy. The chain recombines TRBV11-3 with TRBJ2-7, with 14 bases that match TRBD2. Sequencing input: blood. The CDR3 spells CASSSGLAGGGSYEQYF. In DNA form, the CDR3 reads TGTGCCAGCAGTTCAGGACTAGCGGGAGGTGGCTCCTACGAGCAGTACTTC. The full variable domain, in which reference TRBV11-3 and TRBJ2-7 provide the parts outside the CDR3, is EAGVVQSPRYKIIEKKQPVAFWCNPISGHNTLYWYLQNLGQGPELLIRYENEEAVDDSQLPKDRFSAERLKGVDSTLKIQPAELGDSAVYLCASSSGLAGGGSYEQYFGPGTRLTVT.